These 8 T cell receptor beta chains were sequenced from one sample in a study of blood T cell repertoires in COVID-19. Sequencing was performed with immunoSEQ multiplex PCR; in TCRdb, only in-frame clones are kept and a portion is missing. The table lists 200,000 to 300,000 clones, 85% to 90% of them singletons, with 5.5% to 6.5% in the top ten. Sequences were obtained from peripheral blood. The source is a man aged 55 to 70 with acute or convalescent COVID-19.

The V gene is TRBV6-5, the J gene TRBJ2-3; 8 nucleotides agree with TRBD2. The germline V gene has CDR1 MNHEY and CDR2 SVGAGI. The CDR3 is 14 residues long. V was clipped by 11 bases and J by 7 bases; unmatched bases: 14. The CDR3: CAVRATSDSNTQYF. CDR3 sequence (DNA): TGTGCCGTTAGGGCGACTAGCGACTCGAATACGCAGTATTTT.

This chain links TRBV19 with TRBJ2-7, with 8 bases fitting TRBD2. The CDR3 sequence is 15 residues long. Germline values: CDR1 LNHDA, CDR2 SQIVND (reference sequence). The V and J ends lost 0 bases and 2 bases, in that order; junction bases with no gene match: 3. DNA for the CDR3: TGTGCCAGTAGTATAGACCTAGCGGGTACCTACGAGCAGTACTTC. Residues: CASSIDLAGTYEQYF.

The V gene is TRBV5-1, the J gene TRBJ2-1, with D possibly being TRBD2 (6 bases). CDR3 length equals 15 residues. Germline loops: CDR1 SGHRS, CDR2 YFSETQ. V gave up 0 bases and J gave up 3 bases, with 10 bases separating them. CDR3 region: CASSLVGSDYNEQFF. CDR3 coding DNA: TGCGCCAGCAGCTTGGTCGGGAGTGACTACAATGAGCAGTTCTTC.

This clone was found a few times. The chain joins TRBV5-6 to TRBJ2-7, with D perhaps matching TRBD2 (6 bases). The ends were cut back, 7 bases at V and 0 bases at J, with 20 bases in the middle. In germline, CDR1 is SGHDT, CDR2 YYEEEE. The CDR3 runs 16 residues. CDR3 loop: CASGEDSRVRSYEQYF. CDR3 nucleotides: TGTGCCAGCGGGGAGGACTCCCGGGTTCGCTCCTACGAGCAGTACTTC.

This rearrangement joins TRBV7-2 to TRBJ1-5; D is ambiguous. V was cut by 2 bases and J by 6 bases, with 8 bases left in between. In germline, CDR1 is SGHTA, CDR2 FQGNSA. The CDR3 runs to 13 residues. CDR3 sequence reads: CASSLFSGQPQHF. The CDR3 bases are TGTGCCAGCAGCTTATTTTCGGGTCAGCCCCAGCATTTT.

The chain uses TRBV4-1 and TRBJ2-3, with D hard to call. Germline V gives CDR1 MGHRA, CDR2 YSYEKL. V lost 2 bases and J 6 bases, leaving 6 bases between the germline ends. The length of the CDR3 is 12 residues. The CDR3: CASSQNTDTQYF. CDR3 DNA: TGCGCCAGCAGCCAAAACACGGATACGCAGTATTTT.

The table lists this clone with a count of one. The chain is built from TRBV6-6 and TRBJ1-2, with 10 bases matching TRBD1. The germline V gene encodes CDR1 MNHNY and CDR2 SVGAGI (reference sequence). The CDR3 covers 14 residues. With 8 bases clipped from V and 7 bases from J, the junction kept 10 bases outside the gene matches. CDR3 sequence: CASGTGTGELGYTF. The DNA for the CDR3 is TGTGCCAGCGGAACCGGGACAGGGGAACTTGGCTACACCTTC.

In its sample, this clone was seen a few times. The V gene is TRBV7-8, the J gene TRBJ1-2, with 11 bases lining up with TRBD1. CDR3 length: 16 amino acids. With 1 base clipped from V and 5 bases from J, the junction kept 6 bases outside the gene matches. CDR1 SGHVS and CDR2 FQNEAQ come from the germline V gene. The chain's CDR3 is CASSLGGTGGFYGYTF. CDR3 DNA sequence: TGTGCCAGCAGCTTAGGGGGGACAGGGGGTTTTTATGGCTACACCTTC. The full variable domain, with the rest looked up from reference TRBV7-8 and TRBJ1-2, is GAGVSQSPRYKVAKRGQDVALRCDPISGHVSLFWYQQALGQGPEFLTYFQNEAQLDKSGLPSDRFFAERPEGSVSTLKIQRTQQEDSAVYLCASSLGGTGGFYGYTFGSGTRLTVV.